Listed below are T cell receptor beta chains from one sample, sequenced in a study of molecular identifiers for immune sequencing clone quantification. One entry per CDR3 protein results from TCRdb running MiXCR on the PCR reads. This sample carries hundreds of thousands of distinct CDR3 sequences, 24% of them seen once, and the ten largest clones take 0.65% to 0.95%. The sequenced sample consisted of naive CD8+ T cells from blood, with Jurkat cell RNA spiked in. The receptor set was obtained from a human donor in good health. Some libraries in this study had Jurkat cell RNA spiked in. CDR3s include the opening cysteine and the closing phenylalanine or tryptophan. D genes are given only for firm matches. Part of the rows lack a size; the others show once, few, many or a class for expanded clones.

>many|TRBD1|TRBV7-2|TRBJ2-3
TGTGCCAGCAGCTTACCCCGCGGACCGGGACAGGGGATAACAGATACGCAGTATTTT
CASSLPRGPGQGITDTQYF
>.|.|TRBV7-9|TRBJ2-1
TGTGCCAGCAGCTTAGGACGTGCCAGGGGAGAGCAGTTCTTC
CASSLGRARGEQFF
>many|.|TRBV30|TRBJ1-1
TGTGCCTGGAGTGTACCAGCGGATCTGAACACTGAAGCTTTCTTT
CAWSVPADLNTEAFF
>.|.|TRBV9|TRBJ1-1
TGTGCCAACAGCGTAGGAGGATTTGGATTGAACACTGAAGCTTTCTTT
CANSVGGFGLNTEAFF
>.|.|TRBV29-1|TRBJ2-3
TGCAGCGTCACCACAGATACGCAGTATTTT
CSVTTDTQYF
>many|TRBD2|TRBV7-9|TRBJ2-1
TGTGCCAGCAGCCCGAGGACTAGCGGAACCTACAATGAGCAGTTCTTC
CASSPRTSGTYNEQFF
>.|.|TRBV27|TRBJ2-5
TGTGCCAGCAGTCCCCTGCTTAGGGGGGAGCCCCAGTACTTC
CASSPLLRGEPQYF
>few|TRBD1|TRBV6-2/TRBV6-3|TRBJ1-1
TGTGCCAGCAGTTACACCCGGACAGGTAACACTGAAGCTTTCTTT
CASSYTRTGNTEAFF
>.|.|TRBV11-2|TRBJ2-7
TGTGCCAGCAGCTTAGGGGGAGTGGACAGCTCCTACGAGCAGTACTTC
CASSLGGVDSSYEQYF
>.|TRBD2|TRBV7-9|TRBJ2-7
TGTGCCAGCAGTCACACACTAGCGGGGGCCTACGAGCAGTACTTC
CASSHTLAGAYEQYF
>many|TRBD1|TRBV28|TRBJ1-4
TGTGCCAGCAGTGCACAGGGGAGTGCTAATGAAAAACTGTTTTTT
CASSAQGSANEKLFF
>many|.|TRBV29-1|TRBJ1-1
TGCAGCGTTGAAGCCCGAATGAACACTGAAGCTTTCTTT
CSVEARMNTEAFF
>many|.|TRBV5-4|TRBJ2-7
TGTGCCAGCAGCCTGGAGTTGGCCCCCTACGAGCAGTACTTC
CASSLELAPYEQYF
>.|.|TRBV7-9|TRBJ1-5
TGTGCCAGCAGCTTAGGTCAGGGGTTACAGCCCCAGCATTTT
CASSLGQGLQPQHF
>.|.|TRBV3-1|TRBJ2-1
TGTGCCAGCAGCCAAGATCTAGCAGGGAGGAATGAGCAGTTCTTC
CASSQDLAGRNEQFF
>.|TRBD2|TRBV4-1|TRBJ2-3
TGCGCCAGCAGGCCCCCCGGGACTAATATCGAGTATTTT
CASRPPGTNIEYF
>.|TRBD2|TRBV6-2/TRBV6-3|TRBJ2-7
TGTGCCAGCAACGAAGAGTGGCGGGGGAGCTACGAGCAGTACTTC
CASNEEWRGSYEQYF
>few|TRBD1|TRBV28|TRBJ2-7
TGTGCCAGCAGTTCGACGGACAGGGGTGTAGCCTACGAGCAGTACTTC
CASSSTDRGVAYEQYF
>many|.|TRBV6-5|TRBJ2-3
TGTGCCAGCAGTCAGTCGTCTGCCCTCGGGCAGTATTTT
CASSQSSALGQYF
>many|.|TRBV29-1|TRBJ2-3
TGCAGCGTTGAAGACGGGCTTCGAAACACAGATACGCAGTATTTT
CSVEDGLRNTDTQYF